The TCR beta chain under discussion was sequenced for a study of blood T cell repertoires in COVID-19. This CDR3 has 16 residues. Germline V gene lookup returns CDR1 SGHNT and CDR2 YENEEA. Trimming took off 2 bases at V and 4 bases at J, with 14 bases between the two ends. The repertoire was sequenced with immunoSEQ multiplex PCR; TCRdb's copy has only in-frame clones and lacks some. There are 250,000 to 350,000 clones in the sample; 70% to 90% occur only once, and about 1% lies in the top ten. This receptor was taken from a human donor with COVID-19, enrolled during active disease. The donor label of this sample is uncertain. V usage is TRBV11-3 and J usage is TRBJ2-2; tentatively, D is TRBD2 (5 bases). The specimen was peripheral blood. CDR3 residues: CASSLYGERFTGELFF. DNA for the CDR3: TGTGCCAGCAGCTTATACGGGGAGAGATTCACCGGGGAGCTGTTTTTT.